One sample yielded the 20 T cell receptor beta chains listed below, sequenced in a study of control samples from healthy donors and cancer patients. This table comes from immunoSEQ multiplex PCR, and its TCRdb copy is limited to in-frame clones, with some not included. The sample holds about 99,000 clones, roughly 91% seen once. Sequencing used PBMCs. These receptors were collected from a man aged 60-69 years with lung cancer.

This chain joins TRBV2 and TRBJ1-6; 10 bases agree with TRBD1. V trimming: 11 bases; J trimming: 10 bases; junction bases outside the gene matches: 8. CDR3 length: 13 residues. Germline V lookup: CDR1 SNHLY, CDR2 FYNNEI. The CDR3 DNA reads TGTGCCGGGAGAGACAGGGGGCAATCACCCCTCCACTTT. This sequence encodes CAGRDRGQSPLHF.

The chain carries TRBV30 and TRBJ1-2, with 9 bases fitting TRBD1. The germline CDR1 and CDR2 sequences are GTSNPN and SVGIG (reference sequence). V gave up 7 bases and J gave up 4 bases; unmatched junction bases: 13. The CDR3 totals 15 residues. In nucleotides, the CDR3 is TGTGCCTTCAATCACCGGGACAGGGTCGTCTATGGCTACACCTTC. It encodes CAFNHRDRVVYGYTF.

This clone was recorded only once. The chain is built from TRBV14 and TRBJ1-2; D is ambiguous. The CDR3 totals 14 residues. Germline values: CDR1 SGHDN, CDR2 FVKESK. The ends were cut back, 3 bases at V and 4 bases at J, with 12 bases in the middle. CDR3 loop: CASSQRASGYGYTF. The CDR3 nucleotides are TGTGCCAGCAGCCAGAGGGCTTCGGGCTATGGCTACACCTTC. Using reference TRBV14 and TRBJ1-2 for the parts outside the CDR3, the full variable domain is EAGVTQFPSHSVIEKGQTVTLRCDPISGHDNLYWYRRVMGKEIKFLLHFVKESKQDESGMPNNRFLAERTGGTYSTLKVQPAELEDSGVYFCASSQRASGYGYTFGSGTRLTVV.

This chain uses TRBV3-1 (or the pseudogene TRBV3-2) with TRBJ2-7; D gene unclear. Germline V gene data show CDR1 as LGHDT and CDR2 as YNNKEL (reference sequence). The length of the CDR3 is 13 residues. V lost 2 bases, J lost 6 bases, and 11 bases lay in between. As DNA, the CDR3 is TGTGCCAGCAGCCAAAACGTGATCTCCGAGCAGTACTTC. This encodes CASSQNVISEQYF.

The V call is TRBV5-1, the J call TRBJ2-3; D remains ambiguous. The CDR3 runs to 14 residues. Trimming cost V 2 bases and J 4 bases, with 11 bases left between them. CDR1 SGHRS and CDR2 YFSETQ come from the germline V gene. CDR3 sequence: CASSLKEDADTQYF. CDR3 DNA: TGCGCCAGCAGCTTAAAAGAAGACGCAGATACGCAGTATTTT.

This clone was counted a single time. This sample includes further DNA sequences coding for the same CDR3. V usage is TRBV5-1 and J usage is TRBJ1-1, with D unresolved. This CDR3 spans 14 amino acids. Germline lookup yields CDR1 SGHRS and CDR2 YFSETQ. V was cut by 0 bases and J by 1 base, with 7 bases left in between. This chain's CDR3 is CASSLGTENTEAFF. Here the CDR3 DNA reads TGCGCCAGCAGCTTGGGGACGGAGAACACTGAAGCTTTCTTT.

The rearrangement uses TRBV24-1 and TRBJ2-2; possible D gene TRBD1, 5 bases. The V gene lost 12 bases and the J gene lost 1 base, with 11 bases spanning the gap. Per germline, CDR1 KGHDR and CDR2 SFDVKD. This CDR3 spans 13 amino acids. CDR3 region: CAVQQENTGELFF. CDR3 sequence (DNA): TGTGCCGTCCAACAGGAGAACACCGGGGAGCTGTTTTTT.

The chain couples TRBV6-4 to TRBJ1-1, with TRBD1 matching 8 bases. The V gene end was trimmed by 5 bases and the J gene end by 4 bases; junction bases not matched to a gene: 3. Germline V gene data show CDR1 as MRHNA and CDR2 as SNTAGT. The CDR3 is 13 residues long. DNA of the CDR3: TGTGCCAGCAGTCTGACAGGGGTCACTGAAGCTTTCTTT. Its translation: CASSLTGVTEAFF.

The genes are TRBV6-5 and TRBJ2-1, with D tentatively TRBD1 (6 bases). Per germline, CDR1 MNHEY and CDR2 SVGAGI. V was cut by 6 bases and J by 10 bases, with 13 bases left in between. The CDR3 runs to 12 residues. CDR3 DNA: TGTGCCAGCAGCCTCGTAGGGGGAGAGCAGTTCTTC. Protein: CASSLVGGEQFF.

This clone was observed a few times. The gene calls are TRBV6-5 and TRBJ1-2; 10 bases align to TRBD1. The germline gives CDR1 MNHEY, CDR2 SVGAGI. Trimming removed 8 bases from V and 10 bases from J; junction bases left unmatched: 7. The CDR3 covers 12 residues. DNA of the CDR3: TGTGCCAGCGGACCCGGGACAGGGGACTACACCTTC. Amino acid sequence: CASGPGTGDYTF.

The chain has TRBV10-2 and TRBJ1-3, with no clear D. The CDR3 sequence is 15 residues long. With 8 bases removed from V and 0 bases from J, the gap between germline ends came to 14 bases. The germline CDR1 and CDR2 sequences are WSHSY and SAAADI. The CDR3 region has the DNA TGCGCCAGCGGAAGAGAACTGGGCTCTGGAAACACCATATATTTT. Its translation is CASGRELGSGNTIYF.

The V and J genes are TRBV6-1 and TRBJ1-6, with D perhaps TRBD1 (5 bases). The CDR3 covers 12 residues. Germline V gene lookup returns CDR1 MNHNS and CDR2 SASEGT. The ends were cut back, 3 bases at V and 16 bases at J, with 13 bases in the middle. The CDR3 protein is CASSDNYGGLHF. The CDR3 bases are TGTGCCAGCAGTGATAACTACGGGGGGCTCCACTTT.

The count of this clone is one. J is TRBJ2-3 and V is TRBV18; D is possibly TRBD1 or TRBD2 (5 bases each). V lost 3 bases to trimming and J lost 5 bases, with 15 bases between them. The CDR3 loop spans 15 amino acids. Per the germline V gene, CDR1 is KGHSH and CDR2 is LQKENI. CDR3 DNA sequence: TGTGCCAGCTCACCCGCAACGTCAGGGAGAGATACGCAGTATTTT. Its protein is CASSPATSGRDTQYF.

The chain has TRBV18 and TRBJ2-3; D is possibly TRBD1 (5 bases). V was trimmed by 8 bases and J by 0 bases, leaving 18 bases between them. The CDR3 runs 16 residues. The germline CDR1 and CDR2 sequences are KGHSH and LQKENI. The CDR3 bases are TGTGCCAGCAGTGGGGCCCTAAGCTTAAGCACAGATACGCAGTATTTT. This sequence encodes CASSGALSLSTDTQYF.

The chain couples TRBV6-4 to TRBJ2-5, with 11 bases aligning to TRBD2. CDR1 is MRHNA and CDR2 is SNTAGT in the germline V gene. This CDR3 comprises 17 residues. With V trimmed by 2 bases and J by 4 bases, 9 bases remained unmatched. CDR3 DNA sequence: TGTGCCAGCAGTGACCAATTTTTAGCGGGGGGGCCAGAGACCCAGTACTTC. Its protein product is CASSDQFLAGGPETQYF.

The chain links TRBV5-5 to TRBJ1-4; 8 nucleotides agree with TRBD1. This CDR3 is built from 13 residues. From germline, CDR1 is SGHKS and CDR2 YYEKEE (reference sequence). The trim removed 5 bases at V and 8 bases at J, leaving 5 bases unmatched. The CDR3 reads CASRGQGREKLFF. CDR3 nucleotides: TGTGCCAGCAGAGGACAGGGACGGGAAAAACTGTTTTTT.

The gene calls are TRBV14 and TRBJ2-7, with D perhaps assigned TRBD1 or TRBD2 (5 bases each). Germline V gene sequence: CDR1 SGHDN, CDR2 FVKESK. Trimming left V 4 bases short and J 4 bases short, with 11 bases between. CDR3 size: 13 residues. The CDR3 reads CASSLNGAYEQYV. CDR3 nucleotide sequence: TGTGCCAGCAGCCTCAACGGGGCTTACGAGCAGTACGTC.

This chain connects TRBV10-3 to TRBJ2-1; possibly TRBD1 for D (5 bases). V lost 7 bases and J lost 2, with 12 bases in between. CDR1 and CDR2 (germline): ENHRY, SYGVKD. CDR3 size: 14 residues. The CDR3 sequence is CAIKGMSAYNEQFF. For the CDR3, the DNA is TGTGCCATCAAGGGGATGAGCGCCTACAATGAGCAGTTCTTC.

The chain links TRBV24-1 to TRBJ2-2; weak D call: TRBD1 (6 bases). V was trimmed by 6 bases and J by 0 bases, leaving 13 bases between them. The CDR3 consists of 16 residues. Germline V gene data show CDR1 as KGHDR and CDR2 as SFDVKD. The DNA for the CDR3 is TGTGCCACCAGTCTGACAGGCCGCGCGAACACCGGGGAGCTGTTTTTT. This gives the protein CATSLTGRANTGELFF.

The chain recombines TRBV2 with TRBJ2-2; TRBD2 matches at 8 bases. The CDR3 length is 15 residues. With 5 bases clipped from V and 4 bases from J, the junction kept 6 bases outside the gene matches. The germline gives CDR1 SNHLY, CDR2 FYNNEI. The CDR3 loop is CASSRSGGRTGELFF. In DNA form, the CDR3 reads TGTGCCAGCAGTAGGAGCGGGGGTCGCACCGGGGAGCTGTTTTTT.